This T cell receptor beta chain was recovered during a study of memory CD4+ T cells and cytomegalovirus serostatus. Study information: Healthy Belgian adult donors included roughly nine CMV-positive and 24 CMV-negative people. Study-wide findings and caveats: CD4+ memory repertoires contained about 40% of the roughly 150 reported CMV TCRbeta sequences.

In the case of this clone: The antigen is undetermined.

J gave up 3 bases and V 7 bases, and 5 bases lay outside the gene matches. Germline V CDR1 and CDR2: MNHEY, SMNVEV (reference sequence). The CDR3 spans 14 residues. Profiling relied on immunoSEQ multiplex PCR, and the TCRdb table lists in-frame clones only, not all of them. The sample holds tens of thousands of clones, approximately 80% seen once. Single viable CD3+CD4+CD8-CD45RO+ cells were sorted as the memory CD4+ T cells. Serostatus was set by detecting CMV pp150, pp28, p38, p52 IgG. After thawing, CD4+ T cells were positively selected. The receptor was derived from an adult in good health and CMV-seronegative. The sample comprised memory CD4+ T cells from blood. The genes are TRBV27 and TRBJ1-2; 10 bases align to TRBD1. In DNA, the CDR3 is TGTGCCAGCACCCGGACAGGGGGAGACTATGGCTACACCTTC. This translates into CASTRTGGDYGYTF.